This entry describes one T cell receptor (beta chain). Antigen specificity is unknown. This entry comes from a study of regulatory dendritic cells for organ transplantation. Study results and limitations: Among resting subsets, memory CD8+ cells contained the most alloreactive clonotypes. Considerable individual heterogeneity was seen in alloreactive memory CD8+ T cells. Naive CD4+ and CD8+ repertoires were highly diverse; memory CD8+ was most oligoclonal. Memory CD8+ clonal expansion seemed more limited with regulatory than mature dendritic cells.

The assay was immunoSEQ multiplex PCR, and TCRdb's table has in-frame clones only and misses some. The sample lists about 28,000 clones, roughly 85% occurring once. Germline assignment: CDR1 SGHRS and CDR2 YFSETQ. The CDR3 spans 16 residues. V was pared by 4 bases and J by 4 bases, with 7 bases of the junction left unmatched. The chain recombines TRBV5-1 with TRBJ2-5, with 13 bases aligning to TRBD2. The sequenced sample was naive CD8+ T cells from blood. Indicated subset: CD45RA+ naive T cells. The clonotype originates from a human donor in good health. The CDR3 nucleotides are TGCGCCAGCAGCCTGGGACTAGCGGGAACCGGAGAGACCCAGTACTTC. Translation gives CASSLGLAGTGETQYF. Full variable domain (missing parts from reference TRBV5-1 and TRBJ2-5): KAGVTQTPRYLIKTRGQQVTLSCSPISGHRSVSWYQQTPGQGLQFLFEYFSETQRNKGNFPGRFSGRQFSNSRSEMNVSTLELGDSALYLCASSLGLAGTGETQYFGPGTRLLVL.